This is a list of T cell receptor beta chains from one sample in a study of shared clonotypes between healthy human individuals. Only in-frame clones appear in the TCRdb table, and some are missing; sequencing was by immunoSEQ multiplex PCR. This table holds roughly 1,500,000 clones, approximately 98.5% found once. The sequencing sample was made of naive CD4+ T cells sorted from blood. These receptors came from a man aged 25 to 40 in good health. Each CDR3 is given with its conserved first and last residue. A D gene is named only where the DNA matches it firmly. Clone size, where shown, is once, few, many, or a class for clones that have expanded.

>.|TRBJ2-7|.|TRBV25-1
CASSLTTSSYEQYF
TGTGCCAGCAGCCTCACCACTAGCTCCTACGAGCAGTACTTC
>.|TRBJ2-3|TRBD2|TRBV7-6
CASSASGVTDTQYF
TGTGCCAGCAGCGCTAGCGGGGTCACAGATACGCAGTATTTT
>.|TRBJ2-3|.|TRBV5-1
CASSLGKLDTQYF
TGCGCCAGCAGCTTGGGGAAGCTAGATACGCAGTATTTT
>.|TRBJ2-3|TRBD2|TRBV9
CASSVVSGSFADTQYF
TGTGCCAGCAGCGTAGTAAGCGGGAGTTTCGCAGATACGCAGTATTTT
>.|TRBJ2-2|.|TRBV11-3
CASSNHRVPGELFF
TGTGCCAGCAGCAACCACAGGGTCCCCGGGGAGCTGTTTTTT
>.|TRBJ2-5|TRBD2|TRBV4-1
CASSLNSGRRRETQYF
TGCGCCAGCAGCCTTAATAGCGGGAGGCGGCGGGAGACCCAGTACTTC
>.|TRBJ1-4|TRBD1|TRBV7-9
CASSFIAGQLNEKLFF
TGTGCCAGCAGCTTTATCGCGGGACAGCTAAATGAAAAACTGTTTTTT
>.|TRBJ1-5|.|TRBV6-5
CASSPRQGNQPQHF
TGTGCCAGCAGCCCCCGACAGGGCAATCAGCCCCAGCATTTT
>once|TRBJ1-1|TRBD1|TRBV10-3
CAISKGTGLNTEAFF
TGTGCCATCAGTAAGGGGACAGGACTGAACACTGAAGCTTTCTTT
>.|TRBJ2-5|.|TRBV5-6
CASSLGLQETQYF
TGTGCCAGCAGCTTGGGGCTACAAGAGACCCAGTACTTC
>.|TRBJ2-7|TRBD2|TRBV7-2
CASSEDWGAGPREQYF
TGTGCCAGCAGCGAGGACTGGGGAGCGGGACCTCGCGAGCAGTACTTC
>.|TRBJ1-4|.|TRBV28
CASTTPRGGNEKLFF
TGTGCCAGCACCACGCCAAGGGGGGGTAATGAAAAACTGTTTTTT
>.|TRBJ2-7|TRBD2|TRBV28
CASRPGGPSGEQYF
TGTGCCAGCAGACCGGGAGGGCCTTCTGGCGAGCAGTACTTC
>once|TRBJ1-1|.|TRBV11-3
CASSLGQREAFF
TGTGCCAGCAGCTTAGGGCAACGAGAAGCTTTCTTT
>.|TRBJ2-6|.|TRBV5-1
CASSSTASGANVLTF
TGCGCCAGCAGCTCGACAGCTTCTGGGGCCAACGTCCTGACTTTC
>.|TRBJ2-7|TRBD1|TRBV5-1
CASSPGTGMLYEQYF
TGCGCCAGCAGCCCAGGGACAGGGATGCTCTACGAGCAGTACTTC
>.|TRBJ2-4|.|TRBV27
CASSLSLLTLAKNIQYF
TGTGCCAGCAGTTTATCCCTCCTGACGCTAGCCAAAAACATTCAGTACTTC
>.|TRBJ2-3|.|TRBV13
CASSSPQGFGTDTQYF
TGTGCCAGCAGCTCCCCGCAGGGGTTTGGCACAGATACGCAGTATTTT
>once|TRBJ2-3|.|TRBV7-3
CASSLTAPGTTDTQYF
TGTGCCAGCAGCTTAACCGCCCCAGGGACCACAGATACGCAGTATTTT
>.|TRBJ1-2|TRBD1|TRBV7-2
CASSLFGTGANYGYTF
TGTGCCAGCAGCTTATTCGGGACAGGGGCAAACTATGGCTACACCTTC
>.|TRBJ2-1|TRBD2|TRBV7-9
CASSFSTSRGEQFF
TGTGCCAGCAGTTTCTCGACTAGCCGGGGAGAGCAGTTCTTC
>once|TRBJ2-1|.|TRBV15
CATSRDNVLRANEQFF
TGTGCCACCAGCAGAGACAACGTTCTCCGGGCCAATGAGCAGTTCTTC
>few|TRBJ2-1|.|TRBV20-1
CSARPRVEQFF
TGCAGTGCTCGCCCGAGGGTTGAGCAGTTCTTC
>.|TRBJ1-4|TRBD1|TRBV9
CASSVDGRQGIENEKLFF
TGTGCCAGCAGCGTAGATGGAAGACAGGGGATCGAAAATGAAAAACTGTTTTTT
>.|TRBJ2-7|TRBD2|TRBV18
CASSPARGDYEQYF
TGTGCCAGCTCACCAGCTCGGGGGGACTACGAGCAGTACTTC
>.|TRBJ1-3|.|TRBV5-1
CASSLSGGGNHVGSGNTIYF
TGCGCCAGCAGCTTGTCCGGGGGAGGTAATCACGTAGGATCTGGAAACACCATATATTTT
>.|TRBJ2-7|.|TRBV5-1
CASSLNQGSDEQYF
TGCGCCAGCAGCTTGAATCAGGGTAGCGACGAGCAGTACTTC
>.|TRBJ2-7|TRBD2|TRBV9
CASSSSGSSYEQYF
TGTGCCAGCAGCTCTAGCGGGAGCTCCTACGAGCAGTACTTC
>.|TRBJ1-4|.|TRBV28
CATAPYQATNEKLFF
TGTGCCACCGCCCCTTACCAAGCAACTAATGAAAAACTGTTTTTT
>.|TRBJ2-3|.|TRBV18
CASSPRTFTDTQYF
TGTGCCAGCTCACCCAGGACTTTCACAGATACGCAGTATTTT
>.|TRBJ2-7|.|TRBV19
CASRSEGTSEQYF
TGTGCCAGTAGATCGGAGGGTACATCCGAGCAGTACTTC
>once|TRBJ2-7|TRBD2|TRBV10-1
CASSVGGRNEQYF
TGCGCCAGCAGTGTCGGCGGGAGGAACGAGCAGTACTTC
>.|TRBJ2-1|.|TRBV7-9
CASSPTGLNYNEQFF
TGTGCCAGCAGCCCTACGGGACTGAACTACAATGAGCAGTTCTTC
>.|TRBJ2-2|.|TRBV30
CACNPGPSSNTGELFF
TGTGCCTGCAACCCGGGGCCCAGTTCGAACACCGGGGAGCTGTTTTTT
>.|TRBJ2-3|.|TRBV9
CASSVAGGPTLTDTQYF
TGTGCCAGCAGCGTAGCCGGCGGACCTACTCTCACAGATACGCAGTATTTT
>many|TRBJ2-6|TRBD1|TRBV4-3
CASSQGDRGSGANVLTF
TGCGCCAGCAGCCAAGGGGACAGGGGCTCTGGGGCCAACGTCCTGACTTTC
>.|TRBJ1-1|.|TRBV18
CASSLLSGVNTEAFF
TGTGCCAGCTCACTTTTGTCAGGGGTGAACACTGAAGCTTTCTTT
>.|TRBJ2-1|.|TRBV7-9
CASSPGDEQFF
TGTGCCAGCTCTCCAGGGGATGAGCAGTTCTTC
>once|TRBJ2-5|.|TRBV5-4
CASSLGGPAETQYF
TGTGCCAGCAGCTTGGGAGGACCAGCGGAGACCCAGTACTTC
>once|TRBJ2-6|.|TRBV28
CASSLGIRTSGANVLTF
TGTGCCAGCAGTTTGGGAATCAGGACCTCTGGGGCCAACGTCCTGACTTTC
>.|TRBJ2-7|.|TRBV18
CASSTLPGRALFEQYF
TGTGCCAGCTCGACTCTACCGGGACGCGCTTTGTTTGAGCAGTACTTC
>.|TRBJ1-2|.|TRBV10-2
CASSLPANYGYTF
TGCGCCAGCAGTCTGCCGGCTAACTATGGCTACACCTTC
>.|TRBJ1-2|.|TRBV6-1
CASSRGGNYGYTF
TGTGCCAGCAGTCGGGGGGGAAACTATGGCTACACCTTC
>.|TRBJ1-2|.|TRBV2
CASSEDRSYGYTF
TGTGCCAGCAGTGAAGACAGATCTTATGGCTACACCTTC